The 20 T cell receptor beta chains given below trace back to one sample, sequenced in a study of T cells in Graves' hyperthyroidism and ophthalmopathy. The source material, RNA transcripts, was used to amplify TCR beta CDR3 regions. RT-PCR in the first round (using the HTBI primer set) targeted the TCR CDR3. TCRdb redid the calling of the multiplex PCR reads with MiXCR, one entry per CDR3 protein. The sample consists of around 420,000 distinct CDR3 sequences, about a sixth of them appearing once. Sequenced: blood. These receptors were taken from a woman aged 18-29 years with Graves' hyperthyroidism.

This clonotype showed up many times. The J gene is TRBJ2-3, the V gene TRBV5-5; the match to TRBD1 covers 8 bases. Germline V gene data show CDR1 as SGHKS and CDR2 as YYEKEE (reference sequence). The CDR3 covers 15 residues. V shed 4 bases and J 1 base; nucleotides not matched to a gene: 5. CDR3 coding DNA: TGTGCCAGCAGCACCCCGGGACAGGGCACAGATACGCAGTATTTT. Residues: CASSTPGQGTDTQYF.

This clonotype was counted many times. The chain recombines TRBV12-3 or TRBV12-4 with TRBJ2-7; unclear D gene. V lost 3 bases to trimming and J lost 6 bases, with 6 bases between them. The CDR3 spans 11 residues. The CDR3 bases are TGTGCCAGCAGTTTTGAGTTCGAGCAGTACTTC. It encodes CASSFEFEQYF.

In this sample, this clonotype turned up a few times. V usage is TRBV7-2 and J usage is TRBJ1-6; D remains unclear. V lost 2 bases and J lost 10, with 9 bases in between. The CDR3 length is 13 residues. In germline, CDR1 is SGHTA, CDR2 FQGNSA. As DNA, the CDR3 is TGTGCCAGCAGCTTAATCCGTGGCTCACCCCTCCACTTT. It translates to CASSLIRGSPLHF.

This clonotype has ten or more counts. This chain uses TRBV28 with TRBJ2-3; D remains unclear. The germline V gene encodes CDR1 MDHEN and CDR2 SYDVKM. The CDR3 is 13 residues long. V was clipped by 3 bases and J by 3 bases, with 7 bases between them. CDR3 loop: CASSFKGTDTQYF. The CDR3 DNA is TGTGCCAGCAGTTTCAAGGGTACAGATACGCAGTATTTT.

The genes are TRBV4-1 and TRBJ2-1, with 12 bases that match TRBD2. This CDR3 contains 19 residues. Germline CDR1 reads MGHRA; CDR2 reads YSYEKL. V lost 4 bases, J lost 5 bases, and 15 bases stayed unmatched. CDR3 DNA: TGCGCCAGCAGCCGAGAACGGACTGGGACTAGCGGGCCTAACAATGAGCAGTTCTTC. Translating it yields CASSRERTGTSGPNNEQFF.

At least ten counts were recorded for this clonotype. The J gene is TRBJ1-2, the V gene TRBV12-3 or TRBV12-4; no clear D. V was trimmed by 7 bases and J by 0 bases, leaving 18 bases between them. This CDR3 comprises 16 residues. CDR3: CASTRMAGGSNYGYTF. CDR3 nucleotide sequence: TGTGCCAGCACCCGAATGGCGGGTGGCTCTAACTATGGCTACACCTTC.

The chain joins TRBV2 to TRBJ2-2; tentative D call: TRBD2 (6 bases). CDR3 length equals 16 residues. V was shortened by 6 bases and J by 2 bases, with 16 bases between the two germline ends. Germline V gene sequence: CDR1 SNHLY, CDR2 FYNNEI. The CDR3: CASRGGRSGNTGELFF. The CDR3 region has the DNA TGTGCCAGCAGGGGGGGACGGAGCGGAAACACCGGGGAGCTGTTTTTT.

This clonotype was counted ten times or more. The CDR3 reads CSVGAQGGEQYF. The DNA for the CDR3 is TGCAGCGTTGGAGCGCAGGGAGGCGAGCAGTACTTC. The chain recombines TRBV29-1 with TRBJ2-7; a weak D match, TRBD2 (6 bases). Between the trimmed V and J ends, which lost 4 bases and 6 bases, there was a span of 13 bases. The CDR3 consists of 12 residues. Germline loops: CDR1 SQVTM, CDR2 ANQGSEA.

This clonotype was counted at least ten times. This chain uses TRBV5-1 with TRBJ2-1; 7 bases align to TRBD2. CDR3 length: 15 amino acids. The J segment lost 4 bases and the V segment lost 7 bases, leaving 11 bases of the junction unmatched. The germline V gene has CDR1 SGHRS and CDR2 YFSETQ. The CDR3 region has the DNA TGCGCCAGCCGCAACCCACTAGCGAATTACAATGAGCAGTTCTTC. Residues: CASRNPLANYNEQFF. Using reference TRBV5-1 and TRBJ2-1 for the parts outside the CDR3, the full variable domain is KAGVTQTPRYLIKTRGQQVTLSCSPISGHRSVSWYQQTPGQGLQFLFEYFSETQRNKGNFPGRFSGRQFSNSRSEMNVSTLELGDSALYLCASRNPLANYNEQFFGPGTRLTVL.

This clonotype was recorded at least ten times. V and J are TRBV12-3 or TRBV12-4 and TRBJ1-6; D is unclear. The CDR3 length is 15 residues. Trimming took 2 bases from V and 0 from J, leaving 5 bases between them. CDR3 nucleotide sequence: TGTGCCAGCAGTTTACAGGACTCCTATAATTCACCCCTCCACTTT. This codes for CASSLQDSYNSPLHF.

As for this clonotype: At one of its ends the junction is not consistent with the germline gene, which may arise from a read error. The gene calls are TRBV6-9 and TRBJ1-3; D is possibly TRBD1 (5 bases). CDR1 is MNHGY and CDR2 is SVAAGI in the germline V gene. The CDR3 length is 15 residues. CDR3 residues: CASSYSNGGGYTIYF. The CDR3, as DNA: TGTGCCAGCAGTTACTCGAACGGGGGTGGATACACCATATATTTT.

The sample holds many counts of this clonotype. The chain combines TRBV3-2 with TRBJ2-7; the D call TRBD1 from the table was never checked on the DNA. TRBV3-2 is shown as a pseudogene. The CDR3 has 15 amino acids. The CDR3 DNA reads as TGTGCCAGCAGCCGCTGGGACAGCTGTACCTACGAGCAGTACTTC. As protein: CASSRWDSCTYEQYF.

This clonotype was seen a handful of times. The chain joins TRBV20-1 to TRBJ2-7, with TRBD2 as a possible D gene (6 bases). CDR3 length equals 13 residues. Trimming took off 4 bases at V and 5 bases at J, with 15 bases between the two ends. Germline V gives CDR1 DFQATT, CDR2 SNEGSKA (reference sequence). This CDR3 reads CSANLGGVHEQYF. DNA for the CDR3: TGCAGTGCTAATCTCGGAGGGGTCCACGAGCAGTACTTC.

This clonotype was seen many times. The chain is built from TRBV15 and TRBJ2-5, with D perhaps matching TRBD2 (6 bases). Germline assignment: CDR1 LNHNV and CDR2 YYDKDF (reference sequence). The CDR3 totals 15 residues. V dropped 1 base and J dropped 2 bases, with 11 bases sitting between them. The CDR3 bases are TGTGCCACCAGCAGAGGGGTGGAGGGGCAAGAGACCCAGTACTTC. Translating gives CATSRGVEGQETQYF.

This chain joins TRBV5-6 and TRBJ1-2; no clear D. The germline gives CDR1 SGHDT, CDR2 YYEEEE. The V and J ends lost 0 bases and 8 bases respectively, with 17 bases between them. The CDR3 loop spans 15 amino acids. The DNA for the CDR3 is TGTGCCAGCAGCTTGGTCGCAGGAGGACGGCGGGGCTACACCTTC. It translates to CASSLVAGGRRGYTF.

This clonotype has ten or more counts. The rearrangement joins TRBV7-2 to TRBJ2-1, with D maybe TRBD2 (6 bases). V lost 3 bases to trimming and J lost 7 bases, with 16 bases between them. This CDR3 has 15 amino acids. Germline V gene lookup returns CDR1 SGHTA and CDR2 FQGNSA. The CDR3 coding sequence is TGTGCCAGCAGCTTGAGGACTACTAGCTCAAATGAGCAGTTCTTC. The encoded protein is CASSLRTTSSNEQFF.

This clonotype is a singleton in its sample. The chain recombines TRBV10-2 with TRBJ1-3; a weak D match, TRBD1 (5 bases). Trimming pared 2 bases from V and 2 bases from J, leaving 22 bases between. CDR1 and CDR2 (germline): WSHSY, SAAADI. CDR3 length equals 19 residues. The CDR3 reads CASSETFRDSQSPGNTIYF. In nucleotides, the CDR3 is TGCGCCAGCAGTGAGACTTTCCGGGACTCCCAAAGTCCTGGAAACACCATATATTTT.

The sample holds many counts of this clonotype. The chain recombines TRBV5-1 with TRBJ2-2; D remains ambiguous. V was clipped by 0 bases and J by 3 bases, with 9 bases between them. CDR1 is SGHRS and CDR2 is YFSETQ in the germline V gene. The CDR3 contains 15 residues. DNA for the CDR3: TGCGCCAGCAGCTTGGGGCAGGCGGACACCGGGGAGCTGTTTTTT. Amino acids: CASSLGQADTGELFF.

The table lists this clonotype with a few counts. J is TRBJ1-3 and V is TRBV2, with TRBD1 matching over 8 bases. From germline, CDR1 is SNHLY and CDR2 FYNNEI. The CDR3 has 14 amino acids. J was trimmed by 4 bases and V by 6 bases; bases with no gene match: 5. CDR3 residues: CASRADRAGNTIYF. Here the CDR3 DNA reads TGTGCCAGCAGGGCGGACAGGGCCGGAAACACCATATATTTT.

This chain links TRBV3-1 with TRBJ2-1; TRBD2 is a possible D gene (5 bases). V was clipped by 3 bases and J by 12 bases, with 12 bases between them. The CDR3 runs to 12 residues. Per germline, CDR1 LGHDT and CDR2 YNNKEL (reference sequence). CDR3 sequence reads: CASSHSGERQFF. Written as DNA, the CDR3 is TGTGCCAGCAGCCATTCTGGGGAGAGGCAGTTCTTC.